This is a list of T cell receptor beta chains from one sample in a study of T cells in localized non-small cell lung cancer. Method: immunoSEQ multiplex PCR; TCRdb's copy keeps in-frame clones and lacks some. The sample has 13,000 or so clones; more than 80% are singletons. Specimen: peripheral blood, collected before any cancer treatment. These receptors came from a male donor at least 60 years old with stage I squamous cell lung carcinoma. Both conserved end residues are part of each CDR3. The D gene is left open where the match is weak. A clone size is listed for some rows: how often the clone was seen (once, few, many), or a class if it is expanded.

d_call	v_call	clone_size	j_call	cdr3_nt	cdr3_aa
TRBD1	TRBV5-6	.	TRBJ2-1	TGTGCCAGCAGCCCCGAGACAGGGGGATTTGACAATGAGCAGTTCTTC	CASSPETGGFDNEQFF
TRBD2	TRBV15	.	TRBJ2-1	TGTGCCACCAGCTTAGGCGGGACTAGCAATGAGCAGTTCTTC	CATSLGGTSNEQFF
.	TRBV5-4	.	TRBJ2-3	TGTGCCAGCAGCTTGGTATCGGGAATGGAAGATACGCAGTATTTT	CASSLVSGMEDTQYF
TRBD2	TRBV5-4	.	TRBJ2-1	TGTGCCAGCAGAACCGGGACTAGCGGATACAATGAGCAGTTCTTC	CASRTGTSGYNEQFF
TRBD1	TRBV6-1	.	TRBJ1-2	TGTGCCACCTTCCCGGGACAGGGACGCTATGGCTACACCTTC	CATFPGQGRYGYTF
TRBD1	TRBV2	.	TRBJ2-7	TGTGCCAGCAGTGCCGACAGGGAACTCTCCTACGAGCAGTACTTC	CASSADRELSYEQYF
TRBD2	TRBV6-4	.	TRBJ2-7	TGTGCCAGCAGTGGACTAGCGGGACGTCTCCTTTCCTACGAGCAGTACTTC	CASSGLAGRLLSYEQYF
TRBD1	TRBV19	.	TRBJ1-1	TGTGCCAGTAGTCCCCTCTGGTCAGGGGGTGGGAACACTGAAGCTTTCTTT	CASSPLWSGGGNTEAFF
TRBD2	TRBV30	.	TRBJ2-3	TGTGCTTCAACCGGGACTAAAGATACGCAGTATTTT	CASTGTKDTQYF
.	TRBV5-1	.	TRBJ2-1	TGCGCCAGCAGCTTGACATCTGGGAGTAATGAGCAGTTCTTC	CASSLTSGSNEQFF
TRBD1	TRBV6-5	.	TRBJ1-1	TGTGCCAGCAGTACGCCCGGGACAGCTGAAGCTTTCTTT	CASSTPGTAEAFF
.	TRBV27	.	TRBJ2-2	TGTGCCAGCAGGCGGGGAGTGGACACCGGGGAGCTGTTTTTT	CASRRGVDTGELFF
TRBD1	TRBV19	.	TRBJ1-5	TGTGCCAGTATTGAGACAGGGTTTCTGGGTCAGCCCCAGCATTTT	CASIETGFLGQPQHF
.	TRBV5-1	.	TRBJ1-1	TGCGCCAGCAGCCTCACCCCCAGGGACCCGAGAGTGAACACTGAAGCTTTCTTT	CASSLTPRDPRVNTEAFF
TRBD2	TRBV7-9	.	TRBJ2-7	TGTGCCAGCAGCACCACTAGCGGACCCTACGAGCAGTACTTC	CASSTTSGPYEQYF
TRBD1	TRBV2	.	TRBJ1-3	TGTGCCAGTCAACAGGGGGTACTGACTGGAAACACCATATATTTT	CASQQGVLTGNTIYF
TRBD1	TRBV6-1	once	TRBJ2-7	TGTGCCAGCAATAGTCCGGGACAGGGATTCTACGAGCAGTACTTC	CASNSPGQGFYEQYF
.	TRBV5-1	.	TRBJ2-5	TGCGCCAGCAGCTTGGAAAAGGCTGGGAGTCTCGGGGCCCAGTACTTC	CASSLEKAGSLGAQYF
.	TRBV11-2	.	TRBJ2-7	TGTGCCAGCAGCTTAAGCCGGGACTTCCCCTACTTC	CASSLSRDFPYF
.	TRBV27	.	TRBJ2-1	TGTGCCAGCAGTTTAGTATCGGGAGTTCGGAATGAGCAGTTCTTC	CASSLVSGVRNEQFF
.	TRBV28	.	TRBJ2-5	TGTGCCAGCAGTTCCGCCTCCCGGGGCCAAGAGACCCAGTACTTC	CASSSASRGQETQYF
.	TRBV5-6	.	TRBJ2-7	TGTGCCAGCAGCTCGCTCGGGGAGGCTCGGTACGAGCAGTACTTC	CASSSLGEARYEQYF
TRBD1	TRBV5-1	once	TRBJ1-2	TGCGCCAGCAGACCCGGGACAGATAAAGGGGGCTACACCTTC	CASRPGTDKGGYTF
.	TRBV29-1	once	TRBJ1-2	TGCAGCGTTGAAAAGGCGAACTATGGCTACACCTTC	CSVEKANYGYTF
TRBD1	TRBV5-4	.	TRBJ2-1	TGTGCCAGCAGCAGAGGGACAGGTGACAATGAGCAGTTCTTC	CASSRGTGDNEQFF
TRBD1	TRBV28	.	TRBJ1-5	TGTGCCAGCAGACACCTCGGGACAGGGAGACAGCCCCAGCATTTT	CASRHLGTGRQPQHF
.	TRBV28	once	TRBJ1-5	TGTGCCAGCAGTTTATCGTTGGGGGCCGGAGGTCAGCCCCAGCATTTT	CASSLSLGAGGQPQHF
TRBD2	TRBV5-1	.	TRBJ2-5	TGCGCCAGCAGCTTGACTAGCGGTCGGGAGACCCAGTACTTC	CASSLTSGRETQYF
TRBD2	TRBV19	.	TRBJ2-1	TGTGCCAGTAGTACCGGGAGGACTTTGGGGAGCGATGAGCAGTTCTTC	CASSTGRTLGSDEQFF
.	TRBV11-2	.	TRBJ2-5	TGTGCCAGCCAGCCCCGATCAGGGGCTAAGGAGACCCAGTACTTC	CASQPRSGAKETQYF
.	TRBV7-9	few	TRBJ2-2	TGTGCCAGCAGCTTATCCTGGACCGGGGAGCTGTTTTTT	CASSLSWTGELFF
.	TRBV9	.	TRBJ1-2	TGTGCCAGCAGCTCCACAGGGAACGGCTACACCTTC	CASSSTGNGYTF
TRBD1	TRBV19	.	TRBJ1-1	TGTGCCAGTAGCAGCCCGGGACAGGGTAGGAACACTGAAGCTTTCTTT	CASSSPGQGRNTEAFF
TRBD2	TRBV5-4	.	TRBJ2-1	TGTGCCAGCAGCTCGGCGGGACTAGCGGGAGTCCATGAGCAGTTCTTC	CASSSAGLAGVHEQFF
TRBD2	TRBV5-1	.	TRBJ2-1	TGCGCCAGCAGAGCCTGGACTAGCGGGAGTCCCGAAAGCTCCTACAATGAGCAGTTCTTC	CASRAWTSGSPESSYNEQFF
.	TRBV6-4	few	TRBJ1-5	TGTGCCAGCAGTCCTCTGGCCGGGTCAGGGCAGCCCCAGCATTTT	CASSPLAGSGQPQHF
TRBD1	TRBV5-6	.	TRBJ1-4	TGTGCCAGCAGCTTGGGTTCGACAGGGGGCGCGGAAAAACTGTTTTTT	CASSLGSTGGAEKLFF
.	TRBV4-1	.	TRBJ1-1	TGCGCCAGCAGCCAGGGGGCAAGGGACACTGAAGCTTTCTTT	CASSQGARDTEAFF
.	TRBV7-3	.	TRBJ1-5	TGTGCCAGCAGCCAAAATCAGCCCCAGCATTTT	CASSQNQPQHF
TRBD2	TRBV27	.	TRBJ2-2	TGTGCCAGCAGTTTCGTAGCGGGAGTCCCGAACACCGGGGAGCTGTTTTTT	CASSFVAGVPNTGELFF